The 9 T cell receptor beta chains given below trace back to one sample, sequenced in a study of CD8+ T cells in alopecia areata. Specified treatment: oral pan-JAK inhibitor, 5-10 mg twice daily. Following extraction, RNA underwent reverse transcription to cDNA, which served as the sequencing template. Sequenced by immunoSEQ multiplex PCR; TCRdb stores in-frame clones only, minus some. The sample lists 270,000 or so clones, 58% occurring once. Sample: CD4+ T cells sorted from blood, taken at week 24, from a patient treated with tofacitinib. These receptors were taken from a human donor with alopecia areata.

A few counts support this clone. This sample also contains other DNA sequences that code for the same CDR3. The V gene is TRBV28, the J gene TRBJ1-6; 7 nucleotides match TRBD1. The CDR3 extends over 14 amino acids. Germline CDR1 is MDHEN and CDR2 is SYDVKM. V dropped 4 bases and J dropped 8; count of bases not matched to a gene: 5. CDR3 nucleotides: TGTGCCAGCAGTTCCTCAGGGGGTTATTCACCCCTCCACTTT. Its protein product is CASSSSGGYSPLHF.

In its sample, this clone was seen a few times. The chain is built from TRBV27 and TRBJ2-7; either TRBD1 or TRBD2 may fit D (6 bases each). The CDR3 loop spans 13 amino acids. V shed 4 bases and J shed 4 bases, with 11 bases lying between them. The germline V gene encodes CDR1 MNHEY and CDR2 SMNVEV (reference sequence). CDR3 in DNA: TGTGCCAGCAGTTCAAGAGGGGGGTACGAGCAGTACTTC. It encodes CASSSRGGYEQYF.

This rearrangement joins TRBV27 to TRBJ1-2, with 9 nucleotides matching TRBD1. Trimming at V came to 6 bases and at J to 8 bases, leaving 10 bases not matched to a gene. Germline-derived CDR1 and CDR2 are MNHEY and SMNVEV (reference sequence). The CDR3 extends over 14 amino acids. CDR3 region: CASRMTGGPYGYTF. The CDR3 DNA reads as TGTGCCAGCAGAATGACAGGGGGACCTTACGGCTACACCTTC.

The CDR3 loop is CASGVPRQFTDTQYF. The CDR3, as DNA: TGTGCCAGCGGGGTTCCAAGGCAGTTCACAGATACGCAGTATTTT. The chain links TRBV27 to TRBJ2-3; D not certain. Trimming removed 8 bases at V and 2 bases at J, with 17 bases between. The CDR3 loop spans 15 amino acids. The germline V gene has CDR1 MNHEY and CDR2 SMNVEV (reference sequence).

This clone was counted only a few times. The chain has TRBV4-1 and TRBJ2-2, with a tentative D call TRBD2 (5 bases). Germline V gene data show CDR1 as MGHRA and CDR2 as YSYEKL. The length of the CDR3 is 16 residues. The V gene lost 1 base and the J gene lost 4 bases, with 13 bases spanning the gap. The CDR3 protein is CASSQGKAAGTGELFF. The CDR3 bases are TGCGCCAGCAGCCAAGGGAAAGCGGCGGGCACCGGGGAGCTGTTTTTT.

J is TRBJ2-5 and V is TRBV5-1; either TRBD1 or TRBD2 may supply D (5 bases each). The CDR3 covers 15 residues. In germline, CDR1 is SGHRS, CDR2 YFSETQ. Trimming took off 2 bases at V and 3 bases at J, with 14 bases between the two ends. The CDR3 coding sequence is TGCGCCAGCAGCTTATTAGCTGTGGGGGAAGAGACCCAGTACTTC. This translates into CASSLLAVGEETQYF.

V and J are TRBV29-1 and TRBJ2-1; TRBD1 or TRBD2 may be the D gene (5 bases each). The CDR3 runs to 11 residues. The V and J ends lost 5 bases and 12 bases respectively, with 14 bases between them. CDR1 is SQVTM, CDR2 ANQGSEA, per germline. For the CDR3, the DNA is TGCAGCGTTACTATGGGGGTGGGGCAGTTCTTC. Its translation is CSVTMGVGQFF.

This chain joins TRBV9 and TRBJ1-2, with TRBD1 as a possible D gene (5 bases). There are 12 residues in the CDR3. Germline lookup yields CDR1 SGDLS and CDR2 YYNGEE. Trimming stripped 6 bases from V and 6 bases from J, with 12 bases between. The CDR3 DNA reads as TGTGCCAGCACTCGTGGGGGGGATGGCTACACCTTC. This gives the protein CASTRGGDGYTF.

This clone was observed once. The chain couples TRBV9 to TRBJ2-1, with D possibly called TRBD1 or TRBD2 (6 bases each). The CDR3 runs 17 residues. Germline CDR1 reads SGDLS; CDR2 reads YYNGEE. V lost 4 bases and J 7 bases, leaving 24 bases between the germline ends. CDR3 in amino acids: CASSSPRGGPAGNEQFF. CDR3 coding DNA: TGTGCCAGCAGCTCCCCTCGAGGGGGGCCTGCCGGGAATGAGCAGTTCTTC.